This entry lists 31 T cell receptor beta chains sequenced from one sample in a study of control samples from healthy donors and cancer patients. TCRdb keeps only in-frame clones here, not all; method: immunoSEQ multiplex PCR. The table lists 130,000 to 150,000 clones, 89% of them singletons, with 4.9% in the top ten. Sequenced material: blood. The receptors shown here come from a man aged 30-40 years in good health.

The rearrangement links TRBV30 to TRBJ2-1, with a weak D call TRBD1 (6 bases). The CDR3 spans 14 residues. Germline CDR1 is GTSNPN and CDR2 is SVGIG (reference sequence). V was pared by 4 bases and J by 8 bases, with 18 bases between. The DNA of the CDR3 is TGTGCCTGGAAACAGGCAGGGGCCATTGATGAGCAGTTCTTC. Translation: CAWKQAGAIDEQFF.

The J gene is TRBJ1-6, the V gene TRBV9; 8 positions agree with TRBD1. Trimming removed 4 bases from V and 6 bases from J; junction bases left unmatched: 6. The CDR3 has 15 residues. CDR1 and CDR2 (germline): SGDLS, YYNGEE. This CDR3 reads CASSRTTGVNSPLHF. CDR3 DNA sequence: TGTGCCAGCAGCAGAACGACAGGGGTTAATTCACCCCTCCACTTT.

V and J are TRBV9 and TRBJ2-7, with D perhaps given as TRBD1 or TRBD2 (6 bases each). Trimming left V 0 bases short and J 1 base short, with 20 bases between. This CDR3 spans 18 amino acids. Germline V CDR1 and CDR2: SGDLS, YYNGEE. CDR3 protein: CASSVGGGHWQGSYEQYF. CDR3 DNA: TGTGCCAGCAGCGTAGGGGGAGGACATTGGCAGGGGTCCTACGAGCAGTACTTC.

The chain is built from TRBV6-5 and TRBJ1-5; D might be TRBD1 (6 bases). Trimming took 4 bases from V and 4 from J, leaving 14 bases between them. The CDR3 length is 15 residues. The germline V gene encodes CDR1 MNHEY and CDR2 SVGAGI. The chain's CDR3 is CASSFHRVGNQPQHF. CDR3 DNA sequence: TGTGCCAGCAGTTTCCACAGGGTGGGTAATCAGCCCCAGCATTTT.

The chain has TRBV5-1 and TRBJ1-2; tentatively, D is TRBD1 (5 bases). The CDR3 extends over 15 amino acids. Between the trimmed V and J ends, which lost 0 bases and 6 bases, there was a span of 15 bases. Germline V CDR1 and CDR2: SGHRS, YFSETQ. This chain's CDR3 is CASSLAVGRADGYTF. In DNA form, the CDR3 reads TGCGCCAGCAGCTTGGCCGTGGGCAGGGCAGATGGCTACACCTTC.

This chain joins TRBV30 and TRBJ1-1; unclear D gene. The CDR3 covers 13 residues. The V and J ends lost 4 bases and 2 bases respectively, with 11 bases between them. Germline CDR1 is GTSNPN and CDR2 is SVGIG (reference sequence). As DNA, the CDR3 is TGTGCCTGGAAGGTACATTTTAACACTGAAGCTTTCTTT. Residues: CAWKVHFNTEAFF.

The chain uses TRBV6-5 and TRBJ2-3; TRBD2 agrees at 9 bases. The ends lost 3 bases at V and 5 bases at J; junction bases unmatched: 6. The CDR3 contains 15 residues. Germline CDR1 and CDR2: MNHEY and SVGAGI. CDR3 sequence: CASSYSSGKKDTQYF. DNA for the CDR3: TGTGCCAGCAGTTATTCTAGCGGGAAGAAAGATACGCAGTATTTT.

The V gene is TRBV9, the J gene TRBJ2-7, with D possibly TRBD2 on 6 matching bases. Germline CDR1 and CDR2: SGDLS and YYNGEE. The CDR3 runs 15 residues. V was shortened by 4 bases and J by 3 bases, with 17 bases between the two germline ends. The DNA for the CDR3 is TGTGCCAGCAGCAACGGGGGTATTCCCGACTACGAGCAGTACTTC. Translating gives CASSNGGIPDYEQYF.

V and J are TRBV24-1 and TRBJ2-1; D might be TRBD2 (6 bases). The ends were cut back, 9 bases at V and 10 bases at J, with 15 bases in the middle. The CDR3 sequence is 12 residues long. Germline values: CDR1 KGHDR, CDR2 SFDVKD. CDR3 nucleotides: TGTGCCACCGGGACTGGTTATGGGGAGCAGTTCTTC. It specifies CATGTGYGEQFF.

The chain employs TRBV6-6 and TRBJ2-7; the D gene is possibly TRBD1 (5 bases). Looked up from germline, CDR1 is MNHNY and CDR2 is SVGAGI (reference sequence). V dropped 10 bases and J dropped 0 bases, with 13 bases sitting between them. CDR3 length: 13 amino acids. The CDR3 spells CATNWQGSYEQYF. The CDR3 DNA reads as TGTGCCACAAATTGGCAGGGCTCCTACGAGCAGTACTTC.

The chain couples TRBV5-4 to TRBJ2-1; D is unresolved. Per the germline V gene, CDR1 is SGHNT and CDR2 is YYREEE (reference sequence). V dropped 3 bases and J dropped 3 bases, with 10 bases sitting between them. This CDR3 region has 14 residues. The CDR3 DNA reads as TGTGCCAGCAGCTCCTCGGACGGCTACAATGAGCAGTTCTTC. Translating it yields CASSSSDGYNEQFF.

The V call is TRBV6-4, the J call TRBJ2-1, with 10 bases that match TRBD2. This CDR3 comprises 16 residues. CDR1 and CDR2 from the germline V gene are MRHNA and SNTAGT. Losses at the gene ends were 6 bases for V and 4 bases for J; bases not matched to a gene: 9. The CDR3 loop is CASRSTGTSVYNEQFF. CDR3 sequence (DNA): TGTGCCAGCAGGTCAACCGGGACTAGCGTATACAATGAGCAGTTCTTC.

The count of this clone is one. The chain couples TRBV4-2 to TRBJ1-3; 9 nucleotides line up with TRBD1. CDR3 size: 16 residues. Germline lookup yields CDR1 LGHNA and CDR2 YNFKEQ. Losses at the gene ends were 0 bases for V and 4 bases for J; bases not matched to a gene: 4. The CDR3 protein is CASSQDGTGRGNTIYF. CDR3 DNA: TGTGCCAGCAGCCAAGATGGGACAGGGAGAGGAAACACCATATATTTT.

The chain recombines TRBV2 with TRBJ2-1; tentative D call: TRBD2 (6 bases). Germline V gives CDR1 SNHLY, CDR2 FYNNEI. The germline V and J ends were trimmed by 6 bases and 7 bases, with 19 bases remaining between them. This CDR3 has 15 residues. Written as DNA, the CDR3 is TGTGCCAGCAGCTTCGGACTATCATTAGGTAATGAGCAGTTCTTC. Protein sequence: CASSFGLSLGNEQFF.

This clone has a single count. V usage is TRBV27 and J usage is TRBJ2-7; TRBD1 aligns across 12 bases. Germline V CDR1 and CDR2: MNHEY, SMNVEV (reference sequence). This CDR3 has 14 residues. Trimming removed 4 bases from V and 7 bases from J; junction bases left unmatched: 5. Written as DNA, the CDR3 is TGTGCCAGCAGTTCCCGGGACAGGGGGCGTGAGCAGTACTTC. Encoded protein: CASSSRDRGREQYF.

The chain uses TRBV15 and TRBJ1-6; D ambiguous. The CDR3 runs 15 residues. Germline lookup yields CDR1 LNHNV and CDR2 YYDKDF (reference sequence). Trimming left V 1 base short and J 6 bases short, with 10 bases between. The chain's CDR3 is CATSRARRLNSPLHF. The CDR3 coding sequence is TGTGCCACCAGCAGAGCCCGGAGACTTAATTCACCCCTCCACTTT.

This clone has a handful of counts. This chain joins TRBV18 and TRBJ2-3; 9 bases map to TRBD1. Germline V gene data show CDR1 as KGHSH and CDR2 as LQKENI. V trimming: 5 bases; J trimming: 4 bases; junction bases outside the gene matches: 16. The CDR3 runs 18 residues. For the CDR3, the DNA is TGTGCCAGCTCATCAGTGCTAACGGGACAGGGTCTCGCAGATACGCAGTATTTT. Its translation is CASSSVLTGQGLADTQYF. The entire variable domain, with the rest obtained from reference TRBV18 and TRBJ2-3, is as follows: NAGVMQNPRHLVRRRGQEARLRCSPMKGHSHVYWYRQLPEEGLKFMVYLQKENIIDESGMPKERFSAEFPKEGPSILRIQQVVRGDSAAYFCASSSVLTGQGLADTQYFGPGTRLTVL.

The chain recombines TRBV5-6 with TRBJ2-4; maybe TRBD1 (6 bases). The germline V gene has CDR1 SGHDT and CDR2 YYEEEE. CDR3 size: 15 residues. V lost 5 bases, J lost 0 bases, and 12 bases lay in between. The CDR3 sequence is CASSGQKLAKNIQYF. CDR3 nucleotides: TGTGCCAGCAGTGGACAGAAACTAGCCAAAAACATTCAGTACTTC.

The chain combines TRBV18 with TRBJ1-1; 9 nucleotides line up with TRBD1. The CDR3 contains 16 residues. V was pared by 1 base and J by 0 bases, with 3 bases of the junction left unmatched. Per the germline V gene, CDR1 is KGHSH and CDR2 is LQKENI. The CDR3 region has the DNA TGTGCCAGCTCACCACGGACAGGGGACATGAACACTGAAGCTTTCTTT. Protein product: CASSPRTGDMNTEAFF.

The V and J genes are TRBV5-4 and TRBJ1-2, with D perhaps matching TRBD1 (6 bases). The V end was cut by 7 bases, the J end by 7 bases, with 23 bases between. Germline CDR1 and CDR2: SGHNT and YYREEE (reference sequence). This CDR3 spans 15 amino acids. CDR3 region: CASGKGGGLAFGYTF. CDR3 nucleotides: TGTGCCAGCGGAAAGGGGGGTGGGCTGGCTTTTGGCTACACCTTC.

The count of this clone is one. J is TRBJ2-7 and V is TRBV6-2 or TRBV6-3; no reliable D call. The V and J ends lost 0 bases and 4 bases respectively, with 13 bases between them. The length of the CDR3 is 15 residues. Looked up from germline, CDR1 is MNHEY and CDR2 is SVGEGT. CDR3 residues: CASSYSGILPYEQYF. CDR3 nucleotide sequence: TGTGCCAGCAGTTACTCAGGGATCCTACCTTACGAGCAGTACTTC.

The J gene is TRBJ2-1, the V gene TRBV11-2, with 9 bases fitting TRBD2. V was clipped by 5 bases and J by 10 bases; unmatched bases: 9. Germline assignment: CDR1 SGHAT and CDR2 FQNNGV. The length of the CDR3 is 14 residues. CDR3 residues: CASSPGTSFGEQFF. The CDR3 region has the DNA TGTGCCAGCAGCCCCGGGACTAGCTTTGGGGAGCAGTTCTTC.

This chain links TRBV12-2 with TRBJ2-7; the D call of TRBD1 is as the table states it, not checked on the DNA. TRBV12-2 is given as a pseudogene. The CDR3 loop spans 17 amino acids. CDR3 protein: CASRFEPCGTHPYEQYF. The CDR3 region has the DNA TGTGCAAGTCGCTTTGAGCCATGTGGGACACATCCCTACGAGCAGTACTTC.

Comment on this clone: Other DNA sequences from this sample encode an identical CDR3 as well. This chain links TRBV7-2 with TRBJ2-7; D uncertain. Trimming left V 5 bases short and J 4 bases short, with 9 bases between. Germline CDR1 SGHTA, CDR2 FQGNSA. The CDR3 consists of 12 residues. The CDR3 region is CASSPSRYEQYF. DNA for the CDR3: TGTGCCAGCAGCCCCTCCCGGTACGAGCAGTACTTC.

V and J are TRBV7-8 and TRBJ1-3; TRBD1 matches 7 bases. The CDR3 length is 20 residues. The J segment lost 2 bases and the V segment lost 2 bases, leaving 18 bases of the junction unmatched. Germline lookup yields CDR1 SGHVS and CDR2 FQNEAQ. CDR3 amino acids: CASSLFVMGRGSSAGNTIYF. As DNA, the CDR3 is TGTGCCAGCAGCTTATTCGTGATGGGCAGGGGGAGCAGCGCTGGAAACACCATATATTTT.

DNA for the CDR3: TGCAGCGCCCGAAGTGTGGAGTACGAGCAGTACTTC. Translated: CSARSVEYEQYF. V gene TRBV29-1 combines with J gene TRBJ2-7; no definite D call. This CDR3 has 12 residues. Deletions cut 7 bases from V and 4 bases from J, with 14 bases between. Per the germline V gene, CDR1 is SQVTM and CDR2 is ANQGSEA.

The rearrangement uses TRBV19 and TRBJ2-1; 8 nucleotides match TRBD1. V lost 3 bases and J lost 9; bases outside the gene matches: 10. Per the germline V gene, CDR1 is LNHDA and CDR2 is SQIVND (reference sequence). CDR3 length: 15 amino acids. The CDR3 region is CASSIWQGANGEQFF. The CDR3 DNA is TGTGCCAGTAGTATTTGGCAGGGGGCGAATGGTGAGCAGTTCTTC.

The gene calls are TRBV7-2 and TRBJ2-2, with D possibly being TRBD2 (5 bases). With 3 bases removed from V and 3 bases from J, the gap between germline ends came to 5 bases. CDR3 length equals 13 residues. Germline V gene data show CDR1 as SGHTA and CDR2 as FQGNSA. The CDR3 bases are TGTGCCAGCAGCTTGGAGGACACCGGGGAGCTGTTTTTT. It encodes CASSLEDTGELFF.

The J gene is TRBJ2-1, the V gene TRBV9; 13 bases are shared with TRBD2. CDR1 SGDLS and CDR2 YYNGEE come from the germline V gene. With V trimmed by 4 bases and J by 0 bases, 7 bases remained unmatched. The CDR3 length is 18 residues. The CDR3, as DNA: TGTGCCAGCAGCCTAACTAGCGGGGGGGTTAGCTCCTACAATGAGCAGTTCTTC. It translates to CASSLTSGGVSSYNEQFF.

This rearrangement joins TRBV6-5 to TRBJ1-2; TRBD1 is a possible D gene (6 bases). CDR1 MNHEY and CDR2 SVGAGI come from the germline V gene. Trimming left V 7 bases short and J 4 bases short, with 16 bases between. The CDR3 contains 14 residues. CDR3 residues: CASTLRLDSYGYTF. The CDR3 DNA reads TGTGCCAGCACCCTACGATTGGACAGCTATGGCTACACCTTC.

This sequence joins TRBV19 and TRBJ2-2, with D hard to call. The V gene's germline CDR1 is LNHDA and CDR2 SQIVND (reference sequence). The V and J ends lost 3 bases and 7 bases respectively, with 9 bases between them. This CDR3 has 13 residues. The CDR3, as DNA: TGTGCCAGTAGTATGGCCTCTGACGGGGAGCTGTTTTTT. Translated: CASSMASDGELFF. The variable domain in full, completed from reference TRBV19 and TRBJ2-2, reads DGGITQSPKYLFRKEGQNVTLSCEQNLNHDAMYWYRQDPGQGLRLIYYSQIVNDFQKGDIAEGYSVSREKKESFPLTVTSAQKNPTAFYLCASSMASDGELFFGEGSRLTVL.